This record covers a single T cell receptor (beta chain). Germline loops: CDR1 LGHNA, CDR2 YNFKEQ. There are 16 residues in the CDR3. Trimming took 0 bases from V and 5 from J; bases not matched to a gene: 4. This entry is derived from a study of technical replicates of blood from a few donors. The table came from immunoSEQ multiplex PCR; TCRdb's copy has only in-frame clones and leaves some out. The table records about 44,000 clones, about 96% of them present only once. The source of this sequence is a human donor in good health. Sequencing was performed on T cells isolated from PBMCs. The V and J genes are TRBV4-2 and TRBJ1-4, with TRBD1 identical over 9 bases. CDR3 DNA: TGTGCCAGCAGCCAAGATTCCGGGACAGGGAATGAAAAACTGTTTTTT. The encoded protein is CASSQDSGTGNEKLFF.